The 26 T cell receptor beta chains given below trace back to one sample, sequenced in a study of T cell clonotyping in hematopoietic cell transplantation. Sequenced by immunoSEQ multiplex PCR; TCRdb stores in-frame clones only, minus some. The repertoire holds around 9,800 clones, with around 90% as singletons. This specimen was PBMCs, taken 180 days after allogeneic stem cell transplant. The receptors were sampled from a male patient over 55 who had an allogeneic stem cell transplant from an unrelated donor, so the T cells may come from the graft donor. Some clones in this sample may be carry-over from other donors' samples.

This clone was seen a single time. V usage is TRBV7-2 and J usage is TRBJ1-2, with D possibly matching TRBD1 (6 bases). Germline CDR1 is SGHTA and CDR2 is FQGNSA. The CDR3 is 12 amino acids. The V and J ends lost 5 bases and 5 bases respectively, with 9 bases between them. The DNA of the CDR3 is TGTGCCAGCAGCCAAACAGGGTATGGCTACACCTTC. Amino acids: CASSQTGYGYTF. Variable domain in full (rest from reference TRBV7-2 and TRBJ1-2): GAGVSQSPSNKVTEKGKDVELRCDPISGHTALYWYRQSLGQGLEFLIYFQGNSAPDKSGLPSDRFSAERTGGSVSTLTIQRTQQEDSAVYLCASSQTGYGYTFGSGTRLTVV.

The chain recombines TRBV4-3 with TRBJ1-2; 7 bases are a match to TRBD1. J lost 4 bases, V lost 0 bases, and 5 bases had no gene match. There are 15 residues in the CDR3. In germline, CDR1 is LGHNA, CDR2 YSLEER. In DNA, the CDR3 is TGCGCCAGCAGCCAAGATGGGTCAGGGGGCTATGGCTACACCTTC. Amino acid sequence: CASSQDGSGGYGYTF.

V is TRBV15 and J is TRBJ2-3, with 7 nucleotides matching TRBD1. V lost 3 bases and J lost 4; bases outside the gene matches: 4. The length of the CDR3 is 14 residues. In germline, CDR1 is LNHNV, CDR2 YYDKDF (reference sequence). The CDR3 is CATSREDRADTQYF. The CDR3 DNA sequence: TGTGCCACCAGCAGGGAAGACAGGGCAGATACGCAGTATTTT.

The chain couples TRBV7-2 to TRBJ1-2, with 9 bases aligning to TRBD1. The germline gives CDR1 SGHTA, CDR2 FQGNSA. The V gene end was trimmed by 3 bases and the J gene end by 4 bases; junction bases not matched to a gene: 0. The CDR3 is 13 amino acids. CDR3 loop: CASSLTGGYGYTF. DNA for the CDR3: TGTGCCAGCAGCTTGACAGGGGGCTATGGCTACACCTTC.

V gene TRBV9 combines with J gene TRBJ1-2; the D gene is possibly TRBD1 (5 bases). The CDR3 is 13 residues long. Germline-derived CDR1 and CDR2 are SGDLS and YYNGEE. V gave up 5 bases and J gave up 8 bases, with 16 bases separating them. CDR3 bases: TGTGCCAGCAGTGGGACGGGGGAGAGGGGCTACACCTTC. It encodes CASSGTGERGYTF.

The gene calls are TRBV7-8 and TRBJ2-3; D is perhaps TRBD1 or TRBD2 (5 bases each). The CDR3 consists of 15 residues. Germline V CDR1 and CDR2: SGHVS, FQNEAQ. V was clipped by 1 base and J by 1 base, with 9 bases between them. The CDR3 spells CASSLDGGGTDTQYF. CDR3 bases: TGTGCCAGCAGCTTAGATGGGGGAGGCACAGATACGCAGTATTTT.

This sequence joins TRBV5-1 and TRBJ2-2; the D is unclear. The length of the CDR3 is 12 residues. The V end was cut by 2 bases, the J end by 6 bases, with 5 bases between. The V gene's germline CDR1 is SGHRS and CDR2 YFSETQ. The chain's CDR3 is CASSLWSGELFF. In nucleotides, the CDR3 is TGCGCCAGCAGCTTATGGTCCGGGGAGCTGTTTTTT.

The chain combines TRBV7-2 with TRBJ2-2, with D possibly being TRBD2 (7 bases). The CDR3 is 16 amino acids. Germline V gives CDR1 SGHTA, CDR2 FQGNSA. Trimming removed 4 bases from V and 0 bases from J, with 12 bases in between. The CDR3 region is CASSSRRGPNTGELFF. CDR3 sequence (DNA): TGTGCCAGCAGCTCCAGGCGGGGGCCGAACACCGGGGAGCTGTTTTTT. The full variable domain, rest sourced from reference TRBV7-2 and TRBJ2-2, is GAGVSQSPSNKVTEKGKDVELRCDPISGHTALYWYRQSLGQGLEFLIYFQGNSAPDKSGLPSDRFSAERTGGSVSTLTIQRTQQEDSAVYLCASSSRRGPNTGELFFGEGSRLTVL.

The chain joins TRBV6-6 to TRBJ1-5, with TRBD1 matching over 8 bases. Germline V CDR1 and CDR2: MNHNY, SVGAGI (reference sequence). V was pared by 2 bases and J by 2 bases, with 5 bases of the junction left unmatched. The CDR3 runs 16 residues. The CDR3 DNA is TGTGCCAGCAGTTACAGGACAGGGCTGGGCAATCAGCCCCAGCATTTT. Encoded protein: CASSYRTGLGNQPQHF.

The gene calls are TRBV7-2 and TRBJ2-7, with a weak D call TRBD1 (5 bases). CDR1 and CDR2 from the germline V gene are SGHTA and FQGNSA. V was shortened by 1 base and J by 2 bases, with 15 bases between the two germline ends. The CDR3 covers 16 residues. The CDR3 loop is CASSLVATEATYEQYF. The CDR3 region has the DNA TGTGCCAGCAGCTTAGTCGCGACAGAAGCTACCTACGAGCAGTACTTC.

The chain carries TRBV5-8 and TRBJ2-1; D not resolved. Per germline, CDR1 SGHTS and CDR2 YDEGEE. This CDR3 is 11 amino acids long. The ends were cut back, 2 bases at V and 5 bases at J, with 2 bases in the middle. The CDR3 is CASSLHNEQFF. The CDR3 DNA reads TGTGCCAGCAGCTTACACAATGAGCAGTTCTTC. Combining the CDR3 with reference TRBV5-8 and TRBJ2-1 gives the whole variable domain EAGVTQSPTHLIKTRGQQATLRCSPISGHTSVYWYQQALGLGLQFLLWYDEGEERNRGNFPPRFSGRQFPNYSSELNVNALELEDSALYLCASSLHNEQFFGPGTRLTVL.

The V and J genes are TRBV9 and TRBJ1-2; TRBD1 matches 12 bases. Germline-derived CDR1 and CDR2 are SGDLS and YYNGEE. V gave up 4 bases and J gave up 8 bases; unmatched junction bases: 6. The CDR3 is 14 residues long. DNA of the CDR3: TGTGCCAGCAGCTCGGGACAGGGGGCCGGAGGCTACACCTTC. Protein: CASSSGQGAGGYTF.

The chain carries TRBV7-2 and TRBJ1-5, with TRBD1 matching over 7 bases. The CDR3 runs to 14 residues. V gave up 1 base and J gave up 7 bases; unmatched junction bases: 4. CDR1 is SGHTA, CDR2 FQGNSA, per germline. CDR3 sequence: CASSLGQGGQPQHF. In nucleotides, the CDR3 is TGTGCCAGCAGCTTAGGACAGGGAGGGCAGCCCCAGCATTTT.

This chain connects TRBV7-8 to TRBJ1-6, with 8 bases fitting TRBD1. With 5 bases clipped from V and 9 bases from J, the junction kept 6 bases outside the gene matches. The CDR3 is 14 amino acids. Germline V gene sequence: CDR1 SGHVS, CDR2 FQNEAQ. CDR3 loop: CASSAGQGSSPLHF. The CDR3 DNA is TGTGCCAGCAGCGCCGGACAGGGCAGTTCACCCCTCCACTTT.

This sequence joins TRBV5-1 and TRBJ1-5; D ambiguous. V was clipped by 2 bases and J by 0 bases, with 3 bases between them. The V gene's germline CDR1 is SGHRS and CDR2 YFSETQ. CDR3 length: 13 amino acids. The chain's CDR3 is CASSLDSNQPQHF. The DNA for the CDR3 is TGCGCCAGCAGCTTAGATAGCAATCAGCCCCAGCATTTT.

This sequence joins TRBV27 and TRBJ2-3; D gene ambiguous. V lost 5 bases and J lost 0, with 3 bases in between. The CDR3 has 12 amino acids. CDR1 is MNHEY, CDR2 SMNVEV, per germline (reference sequence). In DNA form, the CDR3 reads TGTGCCAGCAGTCCAAGCACAGATACGCAGTATTTT. Translated: CASSPSTDTQYF.

The gene calls are TRBV7-2 and TRBJ2-7; D ambiguous. Germline V gene lookup returns CDR1 SGHTA and CDR2 FQGNSA. The ends were cut back, 3 bases at V and 2 bases at J, with 14 bases in the middle. The CDR3 has 15 amino acids. CDR3 in amino acids: CASSFGSLSPYEQYF. For the CDR3, the DNA is TGTGCCAGCAGCTTTGGTAGCCTTTCCCCCTACGAGCAGTACTTC. The whole variable domain, remainder taken from reference TRBV7-2 and TRBJ2-7, is GAGVSQSPSNKVTEKGKDVELRCDPISGHTALYWYRQSLGQGLEFLIYFQGNSAPDKSGLPSDRFSAERTGGSVSTLTIQRTQQEDSAVYLCASSFGSLSPYEQYFGPGTRLTVT.

In its sample, this clone was seen a few times. V gene TRBV10-3 combines with J gene TRBJ1-5, with D maybe TRBD1 (5 bases). The germline gives CDR1 ENHRY, CDR2 SYGVKD. The CDR3 spans 15 residues. V gave up 6 bases and J gave up 2 bases, with 14 bases separating them. The CDR3 DNA reads TGTGCCATCAGCGAGGGACTTGAGGGCAATCAGCCCCAGCATTTT. It translates to CAISEGLEGNQPQHF.

V is TRBV18 and J is TRBJ2-1; D might be TRBD1 or TRBD2, each matching 5 bases. This CDR3 is built from 14 residues. Trimming took off 4 bases at V and 8 bases at J, with 15 bases between the two ends. The V gene's germline CDR1 is KGHSH and CDR2 LQKENI. The CDR3 region has the DNA TGTGCCAGCTCACGGTCGTCAGGGAGCGATGAGCAGTTCTTC. It translates to CASSRSSGSDEQFF.

This chain connects TRBV7-6 to TRBJ2-7, with 10 bases that match TRBD1. This CDR3 has 11 residues. CDR1 is SGHVS, CDR2 FNYEAQ, per germline. The trim removed 4 bases at V and 11 bases at J, leaving 2 bases unmatched. CDR3 DNA: TGTGCCAGCAGCTCGGGACAGGGGAAGTACTTC. Translation: CASSSGQGKYF.

V usage is TRBV11-3 and J usage is TRBJ1-5; a weak D match, TRBD1 (5 bases). V dropped 1 base and J dropped 6 bases, with 7 bases sitting between them. The CDR3 is made up of 13 amino acids. CDR1 and CDR2 (germline): SGHNT, YENEEA. The CDR3 reads CASSLGGIQPQHF. The CDR3 DNA reads TGTGCCAGCAGCTTAGGGGGGATTCAGCCCCAGCATTTT.

The chain links TRBV7-9 to TRBJ2-7; TRBD1 agrees at 8 bases. Germline trimming cut 5 bases from V and 4 bases from J; bases unmatched to any gene: 7. The CDR3 length is 14 residues. The germline V gene has CDR1 SEHNR and CDR2 FQNEAQ (reference sequence). Written as DNA, the CDR3 is TGTGCCAGCAGCCCGAGGCAGGGGGCTTACGAGCAGTACTTC. Its translation is CASSPRQGAYEQYF.

This clone was observed a few times. The chain employs TRBV5-4 and TRBJ1-5, with D hard to call. The CDR3 extends over 12 amino acids. V was shortened by 2 bases and J by 11 bases, with 11 bases between the two germline ends. Germline assignment: CDR1 SGHNT and CDR2 YYREEE (reference sequence). CDR3 amino acids: CASSLCLPAQHF. The CDR3 bases are TGTGCCAGCAGCTTATGTTTACCTGCCCAGCATTTT. Supplemented by reference TRBV5-4 and TRBJ1-5, the full variable domain reads ETGVTQSPTHLIKTRGQQVTLRCSSQSGHNTVSWYQQALGQGPQFIFQYYREEENGRGNFPPRFSGLQFPNYSSELNVNALELDDSALYLCASSLCLPAQHFGDGTRLSIL.

The genes are TRBV13 and TRBJ2-5; D is ambiguous. V was clipped by 3 bases and J by 7 bases, with 12 bases between them. The CDR3 length is 13 residues. Germline V gene sequence: CDR1 PRHDT, CDR2 FYEKMQ (reference sequence). CDR3 in DNA: TGTGCCAGCAGCTTGGAGCAACGTCGGACCCAGTACTTC. Protein product: CASSLEQRRTQYF.

CDR3 in amino acids: CAITGGYGYTF. The CDR3 DNA reads as TGTGCCATAACAGGGGGATATGGCTACACCTTC. The chain links TRBV6-5 to TRBJ1-2; 8 bases align to TRBD1. After removal of 10 bases from V and 5 bases from J, the junction contained 3 bases not matched to a gene. The CDR3 runs to 11 residues. Germline V gene data show CDR1 as MNHEY and CDR2 as SVGAGI.

The rearrangement uses TRBV7-2 and TRBJ1-5; D remains unclear. The CDR3 sequence is 13 residues long. Trimming pared 2 bases from V and 7 bases from J, leaving 9 bases between. Per the germline V gene, CDR1 is SGHTA and CDR2 is FQGNSA. The CDR3 coding sequence is TGTGCCAGCAGCTTACATTCCAGACAGCCCCAGCATTTT. Protein sequence: CASSLHSRQPQHF.